This T cell receptor beta chain was sequenced in a study of cytomegalovirus exposure and HLA in healthy donors. Study-level results: Associated with cytomegalovirus, according to the listing, were about 160 TCR beta chains.

With respect to this clone: The antigen remains unidentified.

The PCR contained 60 Vbeta and 13 Jbeta primers. TCRdb's copy holds only in-frame clones and misses some; the assay was immunoSEQ multiplex PCR. Of around 150,000 clones listed, around 84% are singletons. The germline V gene has CDR1 SEHNR and CDR2 FQNEAQ (reference sequence). The CDR3 has 13 residues. The V end was cut by 5 bases, the J end by 10 bases, with 17 bases between. This TCR derives from a male donor in good health and CMV-seropositive. Sequenced material: PBMCs. The rearrangement joins TRBV7-9 to TRBJ1-2; possible D gene TRBD1, 5 bases. The CDR3 loop reads CASSPKGGANYTF. CDR3 DNA sequence: TGTGCCAGCAGCCCAAAGGGCGGGGCCAACTACACCTTC.